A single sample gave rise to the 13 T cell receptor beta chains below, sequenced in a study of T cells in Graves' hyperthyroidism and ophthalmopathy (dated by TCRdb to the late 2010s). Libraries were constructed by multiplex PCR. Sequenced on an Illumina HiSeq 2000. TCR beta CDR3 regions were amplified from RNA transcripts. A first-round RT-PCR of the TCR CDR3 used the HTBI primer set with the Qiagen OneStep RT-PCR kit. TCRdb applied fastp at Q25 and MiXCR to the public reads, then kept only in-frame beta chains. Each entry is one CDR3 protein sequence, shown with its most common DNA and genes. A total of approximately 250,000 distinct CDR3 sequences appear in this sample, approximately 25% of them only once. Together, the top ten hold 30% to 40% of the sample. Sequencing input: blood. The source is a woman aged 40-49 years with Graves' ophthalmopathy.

The CDR3 sequence is CASSHGGSAQPQHF. The CDR3 coding sequence is TGTGCCAGCAGCCATGGGGGGTCCGCTCAGCCCCAGCATTTT. The V gene is TRBV3-1, the J gene TRBJ1-5, with D tentatively TRBD1 (5 bases). The CDR3 loop spans 14 amino acids. The V gene's germline CDR1 is LGHDT and CDR2 YNNKEL (reference sequence). V was cut by 3 bases and J by 6 bases, with 12 bases left in between.

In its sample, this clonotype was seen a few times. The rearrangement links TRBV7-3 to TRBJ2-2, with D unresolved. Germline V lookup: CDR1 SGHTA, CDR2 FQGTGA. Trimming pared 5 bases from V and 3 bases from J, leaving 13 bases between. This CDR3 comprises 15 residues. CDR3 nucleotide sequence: TGTGCCAGCAGCCCCGGATTCGGGCACACCGGGGAGCTGTTTTTT. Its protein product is CASSPGFGHTGELFF.

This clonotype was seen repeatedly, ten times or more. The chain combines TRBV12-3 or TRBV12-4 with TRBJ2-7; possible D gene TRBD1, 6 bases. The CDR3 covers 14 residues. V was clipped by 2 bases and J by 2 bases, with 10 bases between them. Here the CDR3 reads CASSLLDRTYEQYF. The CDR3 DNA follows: TGTGCCAGCAGTTTATTGGACAGAACCTACGAGCAGTACTTC.

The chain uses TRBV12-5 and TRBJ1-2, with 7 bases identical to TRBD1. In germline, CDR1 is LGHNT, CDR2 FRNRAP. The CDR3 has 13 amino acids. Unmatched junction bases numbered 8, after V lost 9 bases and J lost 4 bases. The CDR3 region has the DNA TGTGCTAGCGGGATCGGGGACAGCTATGGCTACACCTTC. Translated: CASGIGDSYGYTF.

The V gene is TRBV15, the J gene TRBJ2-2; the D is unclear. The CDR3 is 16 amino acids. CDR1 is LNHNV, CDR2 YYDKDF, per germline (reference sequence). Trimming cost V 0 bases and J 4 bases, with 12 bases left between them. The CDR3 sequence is CATSRDRRTGTGELFF. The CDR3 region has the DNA TGTGCCACCAGCAGAGATCGGCGGACGGGCACCGGGGAGCTGTTTTTT.

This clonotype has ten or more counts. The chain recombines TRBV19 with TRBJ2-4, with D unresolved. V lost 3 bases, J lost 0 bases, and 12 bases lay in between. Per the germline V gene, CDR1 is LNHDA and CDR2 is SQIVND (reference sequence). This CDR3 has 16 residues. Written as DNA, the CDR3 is TGTGCCAGTAGTATGGACGGCCAAGGAGCCAAAAACATTCAGTACTTC. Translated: CASSMDGQGAKNIQYF.

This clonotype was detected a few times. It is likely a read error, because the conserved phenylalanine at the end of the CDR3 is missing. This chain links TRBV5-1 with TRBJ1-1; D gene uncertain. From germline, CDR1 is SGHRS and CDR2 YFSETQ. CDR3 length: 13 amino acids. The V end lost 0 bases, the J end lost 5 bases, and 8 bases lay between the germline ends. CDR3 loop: CASSLEGWTEAFS. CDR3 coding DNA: TGCGCCAGCAGCTTGGAAGGGTGGACTGAAGCTTTCTCT.

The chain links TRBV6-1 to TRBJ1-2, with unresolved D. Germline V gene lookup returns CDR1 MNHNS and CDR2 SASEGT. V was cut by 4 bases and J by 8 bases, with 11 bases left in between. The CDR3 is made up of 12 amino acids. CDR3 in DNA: TGTGCCAGCAGTGCCCCGCGGGCGGGCTACACCTTC. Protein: CASSAPRAGYTF.

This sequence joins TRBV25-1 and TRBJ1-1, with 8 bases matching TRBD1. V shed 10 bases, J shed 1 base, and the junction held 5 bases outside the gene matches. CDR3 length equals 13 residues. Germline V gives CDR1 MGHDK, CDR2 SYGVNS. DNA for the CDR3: TGTGCCAACCCAGGGGGCTGGAACACTGAAGCTTTCTTT. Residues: CANPGGWNTEAFF.

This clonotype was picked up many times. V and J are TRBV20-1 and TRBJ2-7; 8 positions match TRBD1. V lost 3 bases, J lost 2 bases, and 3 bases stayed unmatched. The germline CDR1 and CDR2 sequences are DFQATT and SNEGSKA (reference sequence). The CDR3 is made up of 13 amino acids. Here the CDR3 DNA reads TGCAGTGCTAGCCGACAGGGGCCCTACGAGCAGTACTTC. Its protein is CSASRQGPYEQYF.

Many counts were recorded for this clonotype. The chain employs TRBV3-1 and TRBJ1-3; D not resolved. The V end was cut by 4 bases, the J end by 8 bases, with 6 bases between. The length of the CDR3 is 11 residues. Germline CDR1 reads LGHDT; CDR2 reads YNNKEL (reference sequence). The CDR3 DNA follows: TGTGCCAGCAGCCGGGAGGACACCATATATTTT. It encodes CASSREDTIYF. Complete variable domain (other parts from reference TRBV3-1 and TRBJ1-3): DTAVSQTPKYLVTQMGNDKSIKCEQNLGHDTMYWYKQDSKKFLKIMFSYNNKELIINETVPNRFSPKSPDKAHLNLHINSLELGDSAVYFCASSREDTIYFGEGSWLTVV.

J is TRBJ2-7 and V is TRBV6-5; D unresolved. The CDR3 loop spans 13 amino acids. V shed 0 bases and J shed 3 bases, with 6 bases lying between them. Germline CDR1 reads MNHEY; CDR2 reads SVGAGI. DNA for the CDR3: TGTGCCAGCAGTTACTCGCCGATCTACGAGCAGTACTTC. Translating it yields CASSYSPIYEQYF.

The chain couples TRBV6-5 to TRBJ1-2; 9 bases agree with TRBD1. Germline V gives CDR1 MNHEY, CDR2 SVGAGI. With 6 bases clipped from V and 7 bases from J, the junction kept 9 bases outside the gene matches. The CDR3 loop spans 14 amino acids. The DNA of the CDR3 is TGTGCCAGCAGCTTAGCGCAACAGGGGGCTGGCTACACCTTC. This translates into CASSLAQQGAGYTF.